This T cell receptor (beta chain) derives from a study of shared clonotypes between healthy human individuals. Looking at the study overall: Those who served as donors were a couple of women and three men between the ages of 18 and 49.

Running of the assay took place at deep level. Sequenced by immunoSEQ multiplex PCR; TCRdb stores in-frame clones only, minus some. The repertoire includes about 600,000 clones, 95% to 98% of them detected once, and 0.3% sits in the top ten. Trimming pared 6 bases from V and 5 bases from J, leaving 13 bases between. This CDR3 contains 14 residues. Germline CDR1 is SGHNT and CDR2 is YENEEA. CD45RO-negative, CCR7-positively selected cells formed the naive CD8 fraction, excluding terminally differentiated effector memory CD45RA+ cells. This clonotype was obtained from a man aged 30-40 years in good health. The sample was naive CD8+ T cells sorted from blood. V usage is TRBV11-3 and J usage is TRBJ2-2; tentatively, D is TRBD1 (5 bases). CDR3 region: CASRFRVGTGELFF. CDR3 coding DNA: TGTGCCAGCAGATTCAGGGTCGGTACCGGGGAGCTGTTTTTT.